The 19 T cell receptor beta chains in this list originate from one sample, sequenced in a study of blood T cell repertoires in COVID-19. Profiled with immunoSEQ multiplex PCR; TCRdb holds only in-frame clones, not every one. Found here are around 140,000 clones, around 89% of them singletons; the top ten hold approximately 10%. Sequencing input: peripheral blood. These receptors all stem from a middle-aged man with acute or convalescent COVID-19.

The rearrangement uses TRBV5-1 and TRBJ1-3, with D possibly matching TRBD1 (6 bases). V gave up 2 bases and J gave up 0 bases, with 12 bases separating them. The CDR3 extends over 16 amino acids. CDR1 and CDR2 (germline): SGHRS, YFSETQ. CDR3 nucleotide sequence: TGCGCCAGCAGCTTAGAGGGGGTCTACTCTGGAAACACCATATATTTT. Translating gives CASSLEGVYSGNTIYF.

The chain is built from TRBV6-5 and TRBJ2-1; D is perhaps TRBD1 (6 bases). V lost 6 bases to trimming and J lost 3 bases, with 15 bases between them. Germline CDR1 MNHEY, CDR2 SVGAGI. CDR3 length equals 15 residues. The CDR3 nucleotides are TGTGCCAGCAGCCCCGACAGGCCTAGCTACAATGAGCAGTTCTTC. This sequence encodes CASSPDRPSYNEQFF.

In nucleotides, the CDR3 is TGTGCCAGCAGCCAAGGAGGCGTAGGGGGAGCTTTCTTT. Residues: CASSQGGVGGAFF. The rearrangement joins TRBV3-1 (or the pseudogene TRBV3-2) to TRBJ1-1; tentative D call: TRBD1 (6 bases). Trimming pared 1 base from V and 10 bases from J, leaving 13 bases between. The CDR3 consists of 13 residues. CDR1 LGHDT and CDR2 YNNKEL come from the germline V gene (reference sequence).

In its sample, this clone was seen a few times. The chain joins TRBV30 to TRBJ1-5; D remains unclear. The CDR3 sequence is 16 residues long. Trimming removed 1 base from V and 4 bases from J, with 17 bases in between. Per the germline V gene, CDR1 is GTSNPN and CDR2 is SVGIG (reference sequence). Written as DNA, the CDR3 is TGTGCCTGGAGTGGGGGAGGGATAAGGCGGAATCAGCCCCAGCATTTT. Its protein is CAWSGGGIRRNQPQHF.

The chain combines TRBV7-9 with TRBJ1-1, with no clear D. From germline, CDR1 is SEHNR and CDR2 FQNEAQ (reference sequence). The V end was cut by 7 bases, the J end by 3 bases, with 15 bases between. CDR3 size: 14 residues. The CDR3 region has the DNA TGTGCCAGCACGCCCGCTCGGGGTGACACTGAAGCTTTCTTT. This gives the protein CASTPARGDTEAFF.

The chain links TRBV10-3 to TRBJ1-1, with 9 bases matching TRBD1. V shed 4 bases, J shed 4 bases, and the junction held 4 bases outside the gene matches. This CDR3 comprises 14 residues. The germline V gene encodes CDR1 ENHRY and CDR2 SYGVKD. CDR3 residues: CAISVQGAGTEAFF. CDR3 sequence (DNA): TGTGCCATCAGTGTACAGGGGGCTGGCACTGAAGCTTTCTTT.

V usage is TRBV5-6 and J usage is TRBJ2-5; no definite D call. V was cut by 2 bases and J by 5 bases, with 10 bases left in between. The CDR3 covers 13 residues. Germline V CDR1 and CDR2: SGHDT, YYEEEE. CDR3 nucleotides: TGTGCCAGCAGCTTTCGCAGAGGCGAGACCCAGTACTTC. Translating it yields CASSFRRGETQYF.

The chain employs TRBV6-5 and TRBJ2-2; maybe TRBD1 (5 bases). The CDR3 spans 15 residues. Trimming cost V 6 bases and J 0 bases, with 11 bases left between them. Germline V gene sequence: CDR1 MNHEY, CDR2 SVGAGI. DNA of the CDR3: TGTGCCAGCAGGATGGGGCCAGCGAACACCGGGGAGCTGTTTTTT. Encoded protein: CASRMGPANTGELFF.

The count of this clone is one. The chain combines TRBV19 with TRBJ1-1; D ambiguous. V was trimmed by 3 bases and J by 0 bases, leaving 8 bases between them. The CDR3 extends over 14 amino acids. Per germline, CDR1 LNHDA and CDR2 SQIVND (reference sequence). CDR3 amino acids: CASSMGRVNTEAFF. The CDR3 DNA reads as TGTGCCAGTAGTATGGGGAGGGTGAACACTGAAGCTTTCTTT.

J is TRBJ1-1 and V is TRBV6-2 or TRBV6-3; 11 bases are a match to TRBD1. The CDR3 length is 18 residues. The V and J ends lost 2 bases and 7 bases, in that order; junction bases with no gene match: 15. Looked up from germline, CDR1 is MNHEY and CDR2 is SVGEGT. The CDR3 DNA reads TGTGCCAGCAGTTACCCTCGAATAGGACAGGGGGCGTATAGTGAAGCTTTCTTT. Translated: CASSYPRIGQGAYSEAFF.

Of note for this clone: One end of the junction fails to match germline, which may point to a read error. The chain joins TRBV28 to TRBJ1-5; a possible D gene is TRBD1 (6 bases). The CDR3 consists of 13 residues. Germline V CDR1 and CDR2: MDHEN, SYDVKM. CDR3 DNA: TGTGCCGGCAGGGGAGGCAGCAATCAGCCCCAGCATTTT. It yields the protein CAGRGGSNQPQHF.

Here the CDR3 DNA reads TGTGCCAGCTCAGTTACAAGGGGGCCAGATACGCAGTATTTT. It codes for CASSVTRGPDTQYF. The genes are TRBV18 and TRBJ2-3, with TRBD1 matching 7 bases. V lost 5 bases to trimming and J lost 4 bases; unmatched junction nucleotides: 6. Germline-derived CDR1 and CDR2 are KGHSH and LQKENI. The CDR3 has 14 amino acids.

This chain uses TRBV19 with TRBJ2-7; D remains ambiguous. This CDR3 region has 15 residues. V lost 2 bases and J lost 2, with 13 bases in between. From germline, CDR1 is LNHDA and CDR2 SQIVND (reference sequence). As DNA, the CDR3 is TGTGCCAGTAGTATACTCCCCTCGGTTCCCTACGAGCAGTACTTC. Translated: CASSILPSVPYEQYF.

The chain uses TRBV6-1 and TRBJ1-5; 12 bases match TRBD1. The CDR3 loop spans 14 amino acids. Germline loops: CDR1 MNHNS, CDR2 SASEGT. J lost 3 bases, V lost 11 bases, and 5 bases had no gene match. CDR3 sequence reads: CASGTGGLNQPQHF. The DNA for the CDR3 is TGTGCCTCAGGGACAGGGGGCCTCAATCAGCCCCAGCATTTT.

V is TRBV3-1 (or the pseudogene TRBV3-2) and J is TRBJ2-5; D uncertain. Germline CDR1 is LGHDT and CDR2 is YNNKEL (reference sequence). The CDR3 is 11 residues long. Trimming took 4 bases from V and 2 from J, leaving 2 bases between them. This CDR3 is CASSLQETQYF. CDR3 bases: TGTGCCAGCAGCCTACAAGAGACCCAGTACTTC.

J is TRBJ2-2 and V is TRBV7-9, with D uncertain. This CDR3 has 15 amino acids. CDR1 and CDR2 from the germline V gene are SEHNR and FQNEAQ (reference sequence). Trimming removed 5 bases at V and 6 bases at J, with 16 bases between. The CDR3 region is CASSPVRVLAGELFF. CDR3 nucleotides: TGTGCCAGCAGCCCGGTACGGGTATTGGCCGGGGAGCTGTTTTTT. The complete variable domain, with remaining parts taken from reference TRBV7-9 and TRBJ2-2, reads DTGVSQNPRHKITKRGQNVTFRCDPISEHNRLYWYRQTLGQGPEFLTYFQNEAQLEKSRLLSDRFSAERPKGSFSTLEIQRTEQGDSAMYLCASSPVRVLAGELFFGEGSRLTVL.

For the CDR3, the DNA is TGCGCCAGCAGCCCCCGGACTAGCGGGATAACCCTAACTTTCAGGAATGAGCAGTTCTTC. It codes for CASSPRTSGITLTFRNEQFF. The rearrangement uses TRBV5-1 and TRBJ2-1; 12 bases are shared with TRBD2. The V gene's germline CDR1 is SGHRS and CDR2 YFSETQ. The CDR3 runs 20 residues. J lost 7 bases, V lost 4 bases, and 21 bases had no gene match.

V is TRBV5-1 and J is TRBJ2-7, with 9 bases matching TRBD1. Trimming cost V 3 bases and J 3 bases; bases outside gene matches: 4. Germline CDR1 SGHRS, CDR2 YFSETQ. The CDR3 is 14 residues long. In DNA form, the CDR3 reads TGCGCCAGCAGCTGGGGACAGGGAGGCTACGAGCAGTACTTC. Translating it yields CASSWGQGGYEQYF.

V gene TRBV28 combines with J gene TRBJ2-3; D is perhaps TRBD2 (6 bases). CDR3 length: 13 amino acids. V lost 6 bases and J lost 4, with 11 bases in between. Germline CDR1 and CDR2: MDHEN and SYDVKM. CDR3 bases: TGTGCCAGCAGCCTTTCGGGGGCAGATACGCAGTATTTT. Its translation: CASSLSGADTQYF.